The 3 T cell receptor beta chains below come from one sample, sequenced in a study of blood T cells in healthy people across ages. A second 7 to 11 cycle PCR used barcoded and J-beta primers. TCRdb re-analysed the 5' RACE reads in MiXCR, keeping a single row per CDR3 protein. This table has approximately 2,000,000 distinct CDR3 sequences, around 40% appearing once. The sequenced material came from blood. The receptors stem from a human donor in good health.

V and J are TRBV20-1 and TRBJ1-1; D gene ambiguous. Germline-derived CDR1 and CDR2 are DFQATT and SNEGSKA (reference sequence). CDR3 length equals 13 residues. V lost 3 bases to trimming and J lost 1 base, with 9 bases between them. CDR3 nucleotides: TGCAGTGCTAGCCTGACGGGGAACACTGAAGCTTTCTTT. Encoded protein: CSASLTGNTEAFF.

This clonotype was counted once. V and J are TRBV4-1 and TRBJ1-3; D remains ambiguous. The CDR3 totals 14 residues. Trimming left V 4 bases short and J 4 bases short, with 11 bases between. The V gene's germline CDR1 is MGHRA and CDR2 YSYEKL. This chain's CDR3 is CASSPEGSGNTIYF. The CDR3, as DNA: TGCGCCAGCAGCCCCGAAGGCTCAGGAAACACCATATATTTT.

This clonotype showed up just a few times. This chain uses TRBV15 with TRBJ2-7; the match to TRBD2 covers 8 bases. This CDR3 has 15 amino acids. The ends lost 4 bases at V and 0 bases at J; junction bases unmatched: 5. Per the germline V gene, CDR1 is LNHNV and CDR2 is YYDKDF (reference sequence). CDR3 residues: CATSTLAGLSYEQYF. The CDR3 DNA is TGTGCCACCAGCACATTAGCGGGGCTCTCCTACGAGCAGTACTTC.